This T cell receptor beta chain was obtained from a study of blood T cells in healthy people across ages. The CDR3 has 15 residues. With a J-beta primer mix and a sample-barcoded 5' primer, a second PCR ran about 6 to 11 cycles. In TCRdb, the 5' RACE reads were re-called with MiXCR into one record per CDR3 protein. The table has approximately 900,000 distinct CDR3 sequences, roughly 50% seen once. Sequenced material: blood. This clonotype originated in a man aged 25 to 40 in good health. This sequence joins TRBV12-3 or TRBV12-4 and TRBJ2-5, with D possibly matching TRBD1 (5 bases). With the DNA end fitting TRBJ2-7 better, the J assignment may be wrong. CDR3 nucleotide sequence: TGTGCCAGCAGTCCCCACTTGGGGCAGGCCTACGAGCAGTACTTC. This translates into CASSPHLGQAYEQYF.